The 29 T cell receptor beta chains in this list originate from one sample, sequenced in a study of PD-1 blockade in classical Hodgkin lymphoma. Each patient experienced a relapse that followed autologous stem cell transplantation, and brentuximab vedotin exposure varied. Clones were sequenced by immunoSEQ multiplex PCR, and TCRdb holds only the in-frame ones, with some missing. This sample has under 70,000 clones, with over 55% found just once. Sample: peripheral blood mononuclear cells (PBMCs), taken before the second cycle of nivolumab. The receptors come from a human donor with classical Hodgkin lymphoma.

V is TRBV29-1 and J is TRBJ2-1; D call uncertain. In germline, CDR1 is SQVTM, CDR2 ANQGSEA. This CDR3 is 11 amino acids long. The V end was cut by 1 base, the J end by 4 bases, with 2 bases between. This chain's CDR3 is CSVEVYNEQFF. The CDR3 coding sequence is TGCAGCGTTGAAGTTTACAATGAGCAGTTCTTC.

On this clone itself: At one end the junction does not follow the germline gene, possibly because of a read error. V is TRBV7-8 and J is TRBJ2-1; 13 positions match TRBD2. Germline loops: CDR1 SGHVS, CDR2 FQNEAQ. The CDR3 is 18 amino acids. CDR3 nucleotides: TGTGGCAGCAGCTTACGTATTCTGACTAGCGGGGGGAACAATGAGCAGTTCTTC. It codes for CGSSLRILTSGGNNEQFF.

The rearrangement joins TRBV10-3 to TRBJ2-7; 7 nucleotides align to TRBD1. The CDR3 covers 15 residues. The trim removed 5 bases at V and 0 bases at J, leaving 7 bases unmatched. Germline CDR1 ENHRY, CDR2 SYGVKD. The DNA for the CDR3 is TGTGCCATCAGTAGGGACAGCACCCCCTCCTACGAGCAGTACTTC. Translated: CAISRDSTPSYEQYF.

The chain recombines TRBV25-1 with TRBJ2-3; 7 nucleotides align to TRBD1. V lost 1 base, J lost 2 bases, and 3 bases stayed unmatched. This CDR3 is built from 15 residues. In germline, CDR1 is MGHDK, CDR2 SYGVNS. Here the CDR3 DNA reads TGTGCCAGCAGTGAATCGGGACAGACCACAGATACGCAGTATTTT. Protein sequence: CASSESGQTTDTQYF.

The chain joins TRBV28 to TRBJ2-5; 10 nucleotides line up with TRBD2. This CDR3 comprises 16 residues. The V and J ends lost 3 bases and 2 bases, in that order; junction bases with no gene match: 6. Germline CDR1 and CDR2: MDHEN and SYDVKM. The CDR3 DNA reads as TGTGCCAGCAGTTTCGGCAGCGGGGGGGTACAAGAGACCCAGTACTTC. Amino acid sequence: CASSFGSGGVQETQYF.

The rearrangement links TRBV19 to TRBJ1-2; no clear D gene. CDR3 length: 13 amino acids. The germline gives CDR1 LNHDA, CDR2 SQIVND (reference sequence). Trimming stripped 5 bases from V and 5 bases from J, with 12 bases between. CDR3 in DNA: TGTGCCAGTAGTCTCGTGTCGAGGTATGGCTACACCTTC. Protein: CASSLVSRYGYTF.

This rearrangement joins TRBV29-1 to TRBJ1-2, with D perhaps TRBD1 (5 bases). Germline V gene lookup returns CDR1 SQVTM and CDR2 ANQGSEA. The CDR3 has 12 amino acids. Trimming shortened V by 5 bases and J by 4 bases, and 11 bases separated the two germline ends. DNA of the CDR3: TGCAGCGTTAGGCAGGGCGGCTATGGCTACACCTTC. It is translated as CSVRQGGYGYTF. Variable domain in full (rest from reference TRBV29-1 and TRBJ1-2): SAVISQKPSRDICQRGTSLTIQCQVDSQVTMMFWYRQQPGQSLTLIATANQGSEATYESGFVIDKFPISRPNLTFSTLTVSNMSPEDSSIYLCSVRQGGYGYTFGSGTRLTVV.

The chain is built from TRBV27 and TRBJ1-6; D is ambiguous. V was clipped by 5 bases and J by 9 bases, with 11 bases between them. Germline CDR1 MNHEY, CDR2 SMNVEV (reference sequence). CDR3 size: 13 residues. DNA for the CDR3: TGTGCCAGCAGTCCCCCGGGCTTTTCACCCCTCCACTTT. Protein product: CASSPPGFSPLHF.

V and J are TRBV7-9 and TRBJ2-7; TRBD1 aligns across 11 bases. V shed 5 bases and J 9 bases; nucleotides not matched to a gene: 9. Germline CDR1 and CDR2: SEHNR and FQNEAQ (reference sequence). This CDR3 region has 14 residues. CDR3 sequence: CASSQPEDRGLQYF. The CDR3, as DNA: TGTGCCAGCAGCCAACCCGAGGACAGGGGGCTGCAGTACTTC.

This clone is deemed medium-sized. This rearrangement joins TRBV11-2 to TRBJ2-7, with unresolved D. Germline loops: CDR1 SGHAT, CDR2 FQNNGV. V lost 0 bases to trimming and J lost 6 bases, with 21 bases between them. The CDR3 spans 17 residues. DNA of the CDR3: TGTGCCAGCAGCTTAGATAGTGACGGTCAGAACGGCGGCGAGCAGTACTTC. Translation gives CASSLDSDGQNGGEQYF.

The chain has TRBV7-6 and TRBJ2-1, with 10 positions matching TRBD2. In germline, CDR1 is SGHVS, CDR2 FNYEAQ. This CDR3 spans 15 amino acids. V dropped 5 bases and J dropped 8; count of bases not matched to a gene: 9. For the CDR3, the DNA is TGTGCCAGCAGCCTCAGCGGGGGGGCGGGCGATGAGCAGTTCTTC. It is translated as CASSLSGGAGDEQFF.

V gene TRBV9 combines with J gene TRBJ1-2; possibly TRBD1 for D (5 bases). The CDR3 extends over 13 amino acids. CDR1 is SGDLS and CDR2 is YYNGEE in the germline V gene. Trimming took 10 bases from V and 8 from J, leaving 21 bases between them. The chain's CDR3 is CAPFGEGIRGYTF. CDR3 DNA: TGTGCCCCCTTCGGCGAGGGGATTAGGGGCTACACCTTC.

The genes are TRBV4-1 and TRBJ2-5; D is possibly TRBD2 (5 bases). The CDR3 consists of 17 residues. The ends were cut back, 0 bases at V and 2 bases at J, with 16 bases in the middle. Germline CDR1 reads MGHRA; CDR2 reads YSYEKL. CDR3 coding DNA: TGCGCCAGCAGCCAAGATCAGGTTCGGGGTGAACAAGAGACCCAGTACTTC. It is translated as CASSQDQVRGEQETQYF.

The J gene is TRBJ2-1, the V gene TRBV6-5; 7 bases are shared with TRBD1. The germline CDR1 and CDR2 sequences are MNHEY and SVGAGI. This CDR3 has 14 residues. V shed 9 bases, J shed 1 base, and the junction held 6 bases outside the gene matches. The CDR3 DNA reads as TGTGCCAGTGGGGGACAGTATTCCTACAATGAGCAGTTCTTC. Its protein is CASGGQYSYNEQFF.

The chain combines TRBV27 with TRBJ2-1, with D perhaps assigned TRBD1 or TRBD2 (5 bases each). Germline CDR1 MNHEY, CDR2 SMNVEV (reference sequence). Trimming removed 6 bases from V and 0 bases from J, with 18 bases in between. The CDR3 runs 17 residues. The CDR3 is CASSSSDGAPSYNEQFF. The CDR3 DNA reads TGTGCCAGCAGCAGTTCCGACGGGGCCCCCTCCTACAATGAGCAGTTCTTC.

Here the CDR3 DNA reads TGTGCCAGCAGTGACGGGCGGACCGACACAGATACGCAGTATTTT. It encodes CASSDGRTDTDTQYF. The chain combines TRBV6-4 with TRBJ2-3; no reliable D call. The CDR3 length is 15 residues. The V and J ends lost 2 bases and 2 bases respectively, with 11 bases between them. The V gene's germline CDR1 is MRHNA and CDR2 SNTAGT.

This clone was seen more than once but under ten times. This chain uses TRBV4-1 with TRBJ2-4; TRBD2 matches 8 bases. The CDR3 has 14 residues. V was clipped by 3 bases and J by 5 bases; unmatched bases: 3. Germline V lookup: CDR1 MGHRA, CDR2 YSYEKL. Written as DNA, the CDR3 is TGCGCCAGCAGCCATTTCGGGAGGGAAAACATTCAGTACTTC. It specifies CASSHFGRENIQYF.

The chain carries TRBV7-6 and TRBJ2-7; 10 bases map to TRBD2. Germline assignment: CDR1 SGHVS and CDR2 FNYEAQ. The CDR3 has 14 amino acids. Trimming at V came to 5 bases and at J to 1 base, leaving 2 bases not matched to a gene. CDR3 in amino acids: CASSISGGSYEQYF. The CDR3 DNA follows: TGTGCCAGCAGCATTAGCGGGGGGTCCTACGAGCAGTACTTC.

CDR3 coding DNA: TGTGCCAGCAGTCCCTCGGGACTAGCGGGAGTGTTTGAGCAGTTCTTC. Translating it yields CASSPSGLAGVFEQFF. The chain joins TRBV2 to TRBJ2-1; TRBD2 aligns across 14 bases. The germline gives CDR1 SNHLY, CDR2 FYNNEI. V lost 5 bases to trimming and J lost 9 bases; unmatched junction nucleotides: 9. The CDR3 is made up of 16 amino acids. Supplemented by reference TRBV2 and TRBJ2-1, the full variable domain reads EPEVTQTPSHQVTQMGQEVILRCVPISNHLYFYWYRQILGQKVEFLVSFYNNEISEKSEIFDDQFSVERPDGSNFTLKIRSTKLEDSAMYFCASSPSGLAGVFEQFFGPGTRLTVL.

The chain couples TRBV18 to TRBJ2-3; the D gene is possibly TRBD2 (6 bases). Germline CDR1 and CDR2: KGHSH and LQKENI. The CDR3 totals 14 residues. Trimming took off 6 bases at V and 1 base at J, with 11 bases between the two ends. In nucleotides, the CDR3 is TGTGCCAGCTCCCTCGCGGGGCGCACAGATACGCAGTATTTT. Its protein is CASSLAGRTDTQYF.

This clone has only a few counts. This chain links TRBV5-1 with TRBJ1-2; a possible D gene is TRBD1 (5 bases). The germline V gene encodes CDR1 SGHRS and CDR2 YFSETQ. The CDR3 spans 15 residues. The V end was cut by 5 bases, the J end by 8 bases, with 22 bases between. The CDR3 sequence: CASRLIPDSGLGYTF. DNA for the CDR3: TGCGCCAGCAGACTAATTCCTGATTCGGGGCTCGGCTACACCTTC.

The chain has TRBV28 and TRBJ2-2; D may be TRBD1 (5 bases). The CDR3 is made up of 11 amino acids. The V gene lost 11 bases and the J gene lost 12 bases, with 16 bases spanning the gap. The germline gives CDR1 MDHEN, CDR2 SYDVKM. The CDR3, as DNA: TGTGCCTCGAAGCTAGTGGACAAGCTGTTTTTT. This sequence encodes CASKLVDKLFF.

The chain has TRBV5-1 and TRBJ2-2; no definite D call. V lost 6 bases and J 2 bases, leaving 14 bases between the germline ends. This CDR3 spans 15 amino acids. From germline, CDR1 is SGHRS and CDR2 YFSETQ. As DNA, the CDR3 is TGCGCCAGCATGGGTAGTCTGCGTAACACCGGGGAGCTGTTTTTT. This encodes CASMGSLRNTGELFF.

The chain has TRBV7-3 and TRBJ1-2; no firm D call. CDR3 length: 15 amino acids. Germline V gene lookup returns CDR1 SGHTA and CDR2 FQGTGA. With 2 bases removed from V and 4 bases from J, the gap between germline ends came to 14 bases. CDR3 coding DNA: TGTGCCAGCAGCTTAGCCCAATTTCCCCTCTATGGCTACACCTTC. It codes for CASSLAQFPLYGYTF.

The gene calls are TRBV15 and TRBJ1-1; possibly TRBD1 for D (5 bases). The germline V and J ends were trimmed by 5 bases and 7 bases, with 17 bases remaining between them. The germline CDR1 and CDR2 sequences are LNHNV and YYDKDF (reference sequence). The CDR3 runs to 14 residues. For the CDR3, the DNA is TGTGCCACCAGCCCCACGGGGGTCCCCAATGAAGCTTTCTTT. Translating gives CATSPTGVPNEAFF.

As DNA, the CDR3 is TGTGCCAGCAGTTCGACAGGGGGGACAGCCAAAAACATTCAGTACTTC. Encoded protein: CASSSTGGTAKNIQYF. The chain has TRBV28 and TRBJ2-4; the match to TRBD1 covers 9 bases. Looked up from germline, CDR1 is MDHEN and CDR2 is SYDVKM. V dropped 4 bases and J dropped 0; count of bases not matched to a gene: 4. This CDR3 has 16 residues.

The chain uses TRBV19 and TRBJ1-6, with D perhaps matching TRBD1 (5 bases). The CDR3 runs 15 residues. The ends were cut back, 1 base at V and 4 bases at J, with 8 bases in the middle. Germline V CDR1 and CDR2: LNHDA, SQIVND (reference sequence). This chain's CDR3 is CASSIGGGYNSPLHF. DNA of the CDR3: TGTGCCAGTAGTATAGGGGGCGGATATAATTCACCCCTCCACTTT.

The V and J genes are TRBV9 and TRBJ2-7, with 9 bases aligning to TRBD1. The trim removed 4 bases at V and 3 bases at J, leaving 2 bases unmatched. CDR3 length: 13 residues. From germline, CDR1 is SGDLS and CDR2 YYNGEE. This CDR3 is CASSPDRGYEQYF. The CDR3 DNA is TGTGCCAGCAGCCCGGACAGGGGCTACGAGCAGTACTTC.

The V call is TRBV5-1, the J call TRBJ2-6; no definite D call. Germline assignment: CDR1 SGHRS and CDR2 YFSETQ. The CDR3 extends over 14 amino acids. Trimming removed 0 bases from V and 2 bases from J, with 3 bases in between. CDR3 sequence (DNA): TGCGCCAGCAGCTTGGTCGCTGGGGCCAACGTCCTGACTTTC. This encodes CASSLVAGANVLTF.